A selection of T cell receptor beta chains follows, all from one sample in a study of OX40 agonist ivuxolimab in advanced cancers. Here immunoSEQ multiplex PCR was the method, and the copy in TCRdb shows in-frame clones only, minus some. The sample lists about 82,000 clones; 85% to 90% were seen once. The specimen was CD4+ or CD8+ T cells sorted from blood, collected in a trial of the OX40 agonist ivuxolimab. The receptors here all came from an adult with an advanced solid tumor such as melanoma, head and neck, liver or kidney cancer. CDR3s include the opening cysteine and the closing phenylalanine or tryptophan. The order of the fields is D gene, clone size, V gene, J gene, CDR3 protein, CDR3 DNA. The D gene is left open where the match is weak. Size values are once, few and many counts, or a class for expanded clones, and some rows have none.

D: .
size: .
V: TRBV18
J: TRBJ2-1
CDR3: CASSPQQESSYNEQFF
DNA: TGTGCCAGCTCACCACAACAGGAGAGCTCCTACAATGAGCAGTTCTTC

D: .
size: .
V: TRBV9
J: TRBJ2-1
CDR3: CASSALDLYNEQFF
DNA: TGTGCCAGCAGCGCCCTCGATCTCTACAATGAGCAGTTCTTC

D: TRBD2
size: once
V: TRBV2
J: TRBJ2-3
CDR3: CASRPQRGGPDTQYF
DNA: TGTGCCAGCAGGCCCCAGCGGGGGGGCCCAGATACGCAGTATTTT

D: .
size: .
V: TRBV5-1
J: TRBJ1-4
CDR3: CASTSGAGREKLFF
DNA: TGCGCCAGCACCTCCGGGGCGGGTCGGGAAAAACTGTTTTTT

D: TRBD1
size: .
V: TRBV4-3
J: TRBJ1-1
CDR3: CASSPDRGMNTEAFF
DNA: TGCGCCAGCAGCCCGGACAGGGGAATGAACACTGAAGCTTTCTTT

D: .
size: .
V: TRBV27
J: TRBJ1-1
CDR3: CASSSSQRGTEAFF
DNA: TGTGCCAGCAGTTCCTCGCAGAGGGGGACCGAAGCTTTCTTT

D: .
size: .
V: TRBV19
J: TRBJ2-5
CDR3: CASSISPGGVVETQYF
DNA: TGTGCCAGTAGTATAAGCCCAGGAGGGGTAGTGGAGACCCAGTACTTC

D: .
size: .
V: TRBV5-1
J: TRBJ1-3
CDR3: CASSPLVGSGNTIYF
DNA: TGCGCCAGCAGCCCACTGGTGGGCTCTGGAAACACCATATATTTT

D: TRBD1
size: few
V: TRBV7-2
J: TRBJ2-5
CDR3: CASSRQGQETQYF
DNA: TGTGCCAGCAGCCGACAGGGTCAAGAGACCCAGTACTTC

D: .
size: .
V: TRBV11-1
J: TRBJ2-1
CDR3: CASSLSGLLGNNEQFF
DNA: TGTGCCAGCAGTCTATCGGGACTTCTGGGGAACAATGAGCAGTTCTTC

D: TRBD1
size: .
V: TRBV6-5
J: TRBJ1-4
CDR3: CASSLGGMREKLFF
DNA: TGTGCCAGCAGCTTAGGGGGCATGAGGGAAAAACTGTTTTTT

D: .
size: once
V: TRBV7-9
J: TRBJ2-7
CDR3: CASKIGNSYEQYF
DNA: TGTGCCAGTAAGATAGGGAATTCCTACGAGCAGTACTTC

D: .
size: .
V: TRBV7-9
J: TRBJ1-2
CDR3: CASSLGGLQANYGYTF
DNA: TGTGCCAGCAGCCTTGGGGGCCTCCAAGCTAACTATGGCTACACCTTC

D: TRBD2
size: .
V: TRBV7-8
J: TRBJ2-7
CDR3: CASSSGPGLASRSEQYF
DNA: TGTGCCAGCAGCTCAGGCCCAGGACTAGCGTCGAGGAGCGAGCAGTACTTC

D: .
size: .
V: TRBV18
J: TRBJ2-3
CDR3: CASSPSKADTQYF
DNA: TGTGCCAGCTCACCTTCTAAGGCAGATACGCAGTATTTT

D: TRBD1
size: .
V: TRBV11-3
J: TRBJ1-2
CDR3: CASSWTGEGYTF
DNA: TGTGCCAGCAGCTGGACAGGGGAGGGCTACACCTTC

D: TRBD1
size: .
V: TRBV6-5
J: TRBJ1-2
CDR3: CASSYSNRGYYGYTF
DNA: TGTGCCAGCAGTTACTCGAACAGGGGATACTATGGCTACACCTTC

D: .
size: .
V: TRBV19
J: TRBJ1-3
CDR3: CATYHLGDGNTIYF
DNA: TGTGCCACCTACCATTTGGGGGACGGAAACACCATATATTTT

D: .
size: .
V: TRBV6-1
J: TRBJ2-7
CDR3: CASSEAWGGQGYEQYF
DNA: TGTGCCAGCAGTGAAGCGTGGGGGGGGCAGGGGTACGAGCAGTACTTC

D: TRBD1
size: .
V: TRBV6-5
J: TRBJ1-5
CDR3: CASSRDRAINQPQHF
DNA: TGTGCCAGCAGTCGGGACAGGGCAATCAATCAGCCCCAGCATTTT

D: .
size: once
V: TRBV25-1
J: TRBJ1-3
CDR3: CASSAGPNELNTIYF
DNA: TGTGCCAGCAGCGCGGGGCCGAATGAATTGAACACCATATATTTT

D: TRBD2
size: .
V: TRBV9
J: TRBJ2-1
CDR3: CASSAYSGTGPYNEQFF
DNA: TGTGCCAGCAGCGCTTATAGCGGGACGGGTCCCTACAATGAGCAGTTCTTC

D: TRBD1
size: once
V: TRBV10-2
J: TRBJ1-2
CDR3: CASRPGQGSYGYTF
DNA: TGCGCCAGCAGGCCGGGACAGGGGTCCTATGGCTACACCTTC

D: .
size: .
V: TRBV18
J: TRBJ1-1
CDR3: CASSPRPNEAFF
DNA: TGTGCCAGCTCACCACGACCGAATGAAGCTTTCTTT

D: TRBD1
size: .
V: TRBV10-2
J: TRBJ2-7
CDR3: CASSQGAGYEQYF
DNA: TGCGCCAGCTCCCAGGGGGCAGGGTACGAGCAGTACTTC

D: TRBD1
size: .
V: TRBV7-2
J: TRBJ2-7
CDR3: CASSVRQGGNYEQYF
DNA: TGTGCCAGCAGCGTCCGACAGGGGGGAAACTACGAGCAGTACTTC

D: .
size: .
V: TRBV27
J: TRBJ2-1
CDR3: CASRGGGEQFF
DNA: TGTGCCAGCAGAGGGGGAGGTGAGCAGTTCTTC

D: TRBD1
size: .
V: TRBV9
J: TRBJ1-4
CDR3: CASSVADRVNEKLFF
DNA: TGTGCCAGCAGCGTAGCGGACAGGGTGAATGAAAAACTGTTTTTT

D: .
size: once
V: TRBV5-6
J: TRBJ1-2
CDR3: CASSLQYGYTF
DNA: TGTGCCAGCAGCCTACAATATGGCTACACCTTC

D: TRBD1
size: .
V: TRBV25-1
J: TRBJ1-4
CDR3: CAGSEAPRTGSEKLFF
DNA: TGTGCCGGCAGTGAAGCCCCCCGGACAGGGAGTGAAAAACTGTTTTTT

D: .
size: .
V: TRBV2
J: TRBJ2-1
CDR3: CASRDGAYNEQFF
DNA: TGTGCCAGCAGAGACGGGGCCTACAATGAGCAGTTCTTC

D: .
size: .
V: TRBV27
J: TRBJ1-5
CDR3: CASVGPQHF
DNA: TGTGCCAGCGTAGGGCCCCAGCATTTT

D: TRBD1
size: .
V: TRBV18
J: TRBJ2-6
CDR3: CASSLSQGASAGANVLTF
DNA: TGTGCCAGCTCACTCTCACAGGGGGCAAGTGCTGGGGCCAACGTCCTGACTTTC

D: .
size: few
V: TRBV7-7
J: TRBJ2-5
CDR3: CASSPRSFGGETQYF
DNA: TGTGCTAGCAGCCCGAGATCGTTTGGGGGAGAGACCCAGTACTTC

D: TRBD2
size: few
V: TRBV30
J: TRBJ2-3
CDR3: CAWSISGGDTQYF
DNA: TGTGCCTGGAGTATTAGCGGGGGAGATACGCAGTATTTT

D: .
size: .
V: TRBV21-1
J: TRBJ2-1
CDR3: CASRPTEGGGYNEQFF
DNA: TGTGCCAGCAGGCCCACGGAGGGCGGGGGCTACAATGAGCAGTTCTTC

D: .
size: .
V: TRBV7-2
J: TRBJ2-7
CDR3: CASSSPNWEQYF
DNA: TGTGCCAGCAGCTCGCCAAACTGGGAGCAGTACTTC

D: TRBD2
size: .
V: TRBV7-9
J: TRBJ2-3
CDR3: CASSTTGGSTDTQYF
DNA: TGTGCCAGCAGCACCACCGGGGGGAGCACAGATACGCAGTATTTT

D: .
size: .
V: TRBV5-1
J: TRBJ1-2
CDR3: CASSLRTTGYGYTF
DNA: TGCGCCAGCAGCTTACGGACGACAGGCTATGGCTACACCTTC

D: .
size: .
V: TRBV5-4
J: TRBJ2-5
CDR3: CASSLLGRGSETQYF
DNA: TGTGCCAGCAGCTTGTTGGGCAGGGGATCAGAGACCCAGTACTTC

D: .
size: few
V: TRBV27
J: TRBJ1-5
CDR3: CASSSLNSNQPQHF
DNA: TGTGCCAGCAGTTCGCTGAATAGCAATCAGCCCCAGCATTTT

D: .
size: .
V: TRBV7-9
J: TRBJ2-2
CDR3: CASSSTGNTGELFF
DNA: TGTGCCAGCAGCTCCACAGGGAACACCGGGGAGCTGTTTTTT

D: .
size: .
V: TRBV19
J: TRBJ1-1
CDR3: CASSTRTSLNTEAFF
DNA: TGTGCCAGTAGTACCCGGACATCTTTGAACACTGAAGCTTTCTTT

D: .
size: .
V: TRBV5-6
J: TRBJ1-6
CDR3: CASSLRGKSSNSPLHF
DNA: TGTGCCAGCAGCTTGCGGGGAAAATCTAGTAATTCACCCCTCCACTTT

D: .
size: .
V: TRBV7-3
J: TRBJ2-1
CDR3: CASSLIPTVYNEQFF
DNA: TGTGCCAGCAGCTTAATACCGACAGTTTACAATGAGCAGTTCTTC

D: .
size: .
V: TRBV19
J: TRBJ1-5
CDR3: CASSIEDNQPQHF
DNA: TGTGCCAGTAGTATAGAGGATAATCAGCCCCAGCATTTT